Presented here are 6 T cell receptor beta chains from one specimen sequenced in a study of T cell clonality in common variable immunodeficiency. Study results and caveats: Reportedly, TCR beta sequences from common variable immunodeficiency showed fewer deletions and N-nucleotide insertions.

These TCRs are of unknown antigen specificity. TCRdb's copy holds only in-frame clones and misses some; the assay was immunoSEQ multiplex PCR. Singletons are absent from the sample, which has roughly 39,000 clones. The sequenced sample consisted of peripheral blood mononuclear cells. These receptor sequences come from a human donor with common variable immunodeficiency.

Remarks on this clone: The sequence runs out 3 residues before the end of the CDR3; the remainder is reconstructed from the germline J gene. The genes are TRBV2 and TRBJ1-4; a weak D match, TRBD1 (5 bases). V was pared by 3 bases and J by 5 bases, with 13 bases between. In germline, CDR1 is SNHLY, CDR2 FYNNEI. CDR3 size: 15 residues. Incomplete CDR3 DNA: TGTGCCAGCAGTGAGTCAGGGTTTAGCAATGAAAAA. Translating gives CASSESGFSNEK. The complete CDR3 sequence is CASSESGFSNEKLFF.

This clone was found many times. The covered CDR3 bases are TGTGCCATCAGTGGAGGGGGACAGGGAGCCACCGGGGAG. Translation gives CAISGGGQGATGE. The full-length CDR3 reads as CAISGGGQGATGELFF. The chain combines TRBV10-3 with TRBJ2-2; 9 nucleotides agree with TRBD1. The read falls 3 residues short of the CDR3 end, and the missing part is taken from the germline J gene. V lost 4 bases, J lost 4 bases, and 7 bases stayed unmatched. Germline assignment: CDR1 ENHRY and CDR2 SYGVKD. The CDR3 spans 16 residues.

This clone was detected only a few times. Read sequence stops 3 residues before the CDR3 end, and the germline J gene provides the missing end. V gene TRBV2 combines with J gene TRBJ1-2; D is unclear. The CDR3 consists of 13 residues. CDR1 SNHLY and CDR2 FYNNEI come from the germline V gene. Trimming left V 2 bases short and J 7 bases short, with 11 bases between. CDR3 bases read: TGTGCCAGCAGTGAAAGTTTGAAGGGTGGC. Its translation is CASSESLKGG. The full CDR3 protein reads CASSESLKGGYTF.

The sample holds many counts of this clone. The read falls 3 residues short of the CDR3 end, and the missing part is taken from the germline J gene. The chain recombines TRBV30 with TRBJ2-1; TRBD2 agrees at 7 bases. This CDR3 has 14 residues. Germline lookup yields CDR1 GTSNPN and CDR2 SVGIG (reference sequence). The J segment lost 9 bases and the V segment lost 1 base, leaving 9 bases of the junction unmatched. CDR3 in amino acids: CAWSAHSSGTEQFF. The part of the CDR3 DNA that was read is TGTGCCTGGAGTGCGCACTCTAGCGGTACTGAG.

With respect to this clone: The sequence runs out 3 residues before the end of the CDR3; the remainder is reconstructed from the germline J gene. This chain connects TRBV30 to TRBJ1-1; D is unresolved. Germline V lookup: CDR1 GTSNPN, CDR2 SVGIG (reference sequence). Trimming left V 4 bases short and J 4 bases short, with 16 bases between. This CDR3 contains 14 residues. The covered CDR3 bases are TGTGCCTGGAATCCTGCGAACTCTCCCACTGAA. Encoded protein: CAWNPANSPTE. The whole CDR3 sequence is CAWNPANSPTEAFF.

This clone has at least ten counts. The sequenced fragment ends 3 residues before the CDR3 boundary, so the rest is inferred from the germline J gene. This sequence joins TRBV7-9 and TRBJ1-5; no firm D call. The ends were cut back, 1 base at V and 1 base at J, with 8 bases in the middle. Germline V lookup: CDR1 SEHNR, CDR2 FQNEAQ (reference sequence). The CDR3 is made up of 15 amino acids. CDR3 DNA (partial): TGTGCCAGCAGCTTAGGTTACGGGAGCAATCAGCCC. Residues: CASSLGYGSNQP. The full CDR3 sequence reads CASSLGYGSNQPQHF.